These T cell receptor beta chains were read from a single sample in a study of T cells after yellow fever vaccination. Each CDR3 protein gets one entry after TCRdb re-called the 5' RACE reads with MiXCR. The table shows more than 300,000 distinct CDR3 sequences, with about 6.9% occurring only once. The sequencing here drew on PBMCs, taken approximately 47 days after the first yellow fever vaccination. The receptor set was obtained from a man in his late teens or twenties who received the YFV17D yellow fever vaccine. Each CDR3 is given with its conserved first and last residue. Fields, in order: D gene, V gene, clone size, J gene, CDR3 DNA, CDR3 protein. The D gene is left open where the match is weak. Clone sizes are given selectively: once, few, many, or a class where the clone is expanded.

NA	TRBV20-1	few	TRBJ2-3	TGCAGTGCCCCGCGGGATACGCAGTATTTT	CSAPRDTQYF
NA	TRBV6-5	few	TRBJ1-2	TGTGCCAGCAGTTACGCACCGAGTAACTATGGCTACACCTTC	CASSYAPSNYGYTF
NA	TRBV23-1	many	TRBJ2-5	TGCGCCAGCAGTCTCCGCCGCCTGGGGAGGGAGACCCAGTACTTC	CASSLRRLGRETQYF
NA	TRBV20-1	NA	TRBJ2-7	TGCAGTGCTAGAGATAGGGGTAGGGAGCAGTACTTC	CSARDRGREQYF
NA	TRBV3-1	few	TRBJ1-6	TGTGCCAGCAGGAGGAATTCACCCCTCCACTTT	CASRRNSPLHF
NA	TRBV7-9	many	TRBJ2-5	TGTGCCAGCAGCTTACAGGGGTTGCAAGAGACCCAGTACTTC	CASSLQGLQETQYF
NA	TRBV10-3	few	TRBJ2-7	TGTGCCATCAGTGAGTCCTACAGCTACGAGCAGTACTTC	CAISESYSYEQYF
NA	TRBV6-5	few	TRBJ1-1	TGTGCCAGCAGTTACCCAGACAAGGAGGCTTTCTTT	CASSYPDKEAFF
NA	TRBV7-6	few	TRBJ2-1	TGTGCCAGCAGCTTGGGCTCACGGAGTCAGCAGTTCTTC	CASSLGSRSQQFF
NA	TRBV28	few	TRBJ1-6	TGTGCCAGCAGTTCGACTATCCAGGGTTCACCCCTCCACTTT	CASSSTIQGSPLHF
NA	TRBV28	many	TRBJ2-2	TGTGCCAGCAGCCCCCCCGTTCGGGCCGGGGAGCTGTTTTTT	CASSPPVRAGELFF
NA	TRBV5-1	few	TRBJ2-2	TGCGCCAGCACTGTAGTCGGGCGGAGCACCGGGGAGCTGTTTTTT	CASTVVGRSTGELFF
NA	TRBV9	few	TRBJ2-2	TGTGCCAGCAGCGCGTCAGGGAATTTAGCCGGGGAGCTGTTTTTT	CASSASGNLAGELFF
NA	TRBV7-2	many	TRBJ2-1	TGTGCCAGCAGCTTAGGGATGAGCTCCTACAATGAGCAGTTCTTC	CASSLGMSSYNEQFF
NA	TRBV6-2/TRBV6-3	few	TRBJ2-5	TGTGCCAGCAGTTTCCCAGAGACCCAGTACTTC	CASSFPETQYF
TRBD1	TRBV6-5	NA	TRBJ2-1	TGTGCCAGCAGTTACTCGAGGGACAGGGGGAACAATGAGCAGTTCTTC	CASSYSRDRGNNEQFF
NA	TRBV11-2	NA	TRBJ1-1	TGTGCCAGCAGCACACTGAGAGGGCGGACTGAAGCTTTCTTT	CASSTLRGRTEAFF
NA	TRBV6-1	many	TRBJ1-2	TGTGCCAGCAGTGCCGGGAACTATGGCTACACCTTC	CASSAGNYGYTF
NA	TRBV7-3	NA	TRBJ2-1	TGTGCCAGCAGCTTAACACGTTGGAGTCCTGAGCAGTTCTTC	CASSLTRWSPEQFF
TRBD1	TRBV10-3	few	TRBJ2-3	TGTGCCACTCAAGGACAGGCCTTTCGCACAGATACGCAGTATTTT	CATQGQAFRTDTQYF
TRBD1	TRBV15	few	TRBJ2-4	TGTGCCACCAGCAGGCGACAGGGCCGGGCCAAAAACATTCAGTACTTC	CATSRRQGRAKNIQYF
NA	TRBV3-1	few	TRBJ2-6	TGTGCCAGCAGCCATGGGGGGGCCTCTGGGGCCAACGTCCTGACTTTC	CASSHGGASGANVLTF
TRBD2	TRBV7-2	NA	TRBJ2-3	TGTGCCAGCAGCACCCGACTAGCGGGGGGGATAGATACGCAGTATTTT	CASSTRLAGGIDTQYF
NA	TRBV23-1	NA	TRBJ2-1	TGCGCCAGCAGTCAATCGACAGTCGAGGGTGTCAATGAGCAGTTCTTC	CASSQSTVEGVNEQFF
TRBD2	TRBV6-1	many	TRBJ2-2	TGTGCCAGCAGTGACGGACTAGGAGGCACCGGGGAGCTGTTTTTT	CASSDGLGGTGELFF
TRBD1	TRBV7-9	many	TRBJ1-2	TGTGCCAGCAGCTTGGGACAGGGACACTATGGCTACACCTTC	CASSLGQGHYGYTF
NA	TRBV4-2	many	TRBJ2-2	TGTGCCAGCAGCCAAGACGGTGGCAGGGTGAGCACCGGGGAGCTGTTTTTT	CASSQDGGRVSTGELFF
NA	TRBV25-1	few	TRBJ1-5	TGTGCCAGCAGCCTTAATGGGATGACTCAGCCCCAGCATTTT	CASSLNGMTQPQHF
NA	TRBV7-2	NA	TRBJ1-2	TGTGCCAGCAGCCTCCTGTCCGGTATCTATGGCTACACCTTC	CASSLLSGIYGYTF
NA	TRBV28	few	TRBJ2-5	TGTGCCAGCAGTTTAACCAGGGGCGGGGAGACCCAGTACTTC	CASSLTRGGETQYF
NA	TRBV2	few	TRBJ1-5	TGTGCCAGCAGTGATGCCCTAAAACGTTCTCAGCATTTT	CASSDALKRSQHF
TRBD1	TRBV12-3/TRBV12-4	NA	TRBJ2-5	TGTGCCAGCACCAATTTCGGGACAGAAGTGACCCAGTACTTC	CASTNFGTEVTQYF
NA	TRBV29-1	NA	TRBJ2-3	TGCAGCGTTGGGGCTAGGACCTTCACAGATACGCAGTATTTT	CSVGARTFTDTQYF
TRBD1	TRBV7-3	many	TRBJ2-5	TGTGCCAGCAGCTTAACAGGGGGCGCAGAGACCCAGTACTTC	CASSLTGGAETQYF
NA	TRBV20-1	many	TRBJ1-2	TGCAGTGCTAGTAGCGGGGCAGGCGGCGGCTACACCTTC	CSASSGAGGGYTF
TRBD2	TRBV11-2	many	TRBJ2-5	TGTGCCAGCAGCTTAAAGCGGGGGGTTCAAGAGACCCAGTACTTC	CASSLKRGVQETQYF
NA	TRBV29-1	NA	TRBJ2-6	TGCAGCGTTGAAGATCCAGTAGCTGGGGCCAACGTCCTGACTTTC	CSVEDPVAGANVLTF
NA	TRBV19	few	TRBJ1-4	TGTGCCAGCGCAACGCGGGGGATTAATGAAAAACTGTTTTTT	CASATRGINEKLFF
NA	TRBV7-4	NA	TRBJ1-1	TGTGCCAGCAGCCCGCCAATCGAGAACACTGAAGCTTTCTTT	CASSPPIENTEAFF
NA	TRBV5-5	many	TRBJ1-1	TGTGCCAGCAGCTTGTTCGGCCGGACACCTGAAGCTTTCTTT	CASSLFGRTPEAFF
TRBD1	TRBV6-4	many	TRBJ1-1	TGTGCCAGCAAACGGACAGGGGCGAACACTGAAGCTTTCTTT	CASKRTGANTEAFF
NA	TRBV11-2	few	TRBJ1-1	TGTGCCAGCAGCCCAGGACAGCCTGAAGCTTTCTTT	CASSPGQPEAFF
NA	TRBV5-8	few	TRBJ2-7	TGTGCCACCACAACCCGGAGGTCGGACTTC	CATTTRRSDF
TRBD1	TRBV20-1	NA	TRBJ1-5	TGCAGTGCTAGAGACCTACCCGGGACAGGGCAGAGTGGCAATCAGCCCCAGCATTTT	CSARDLPGTGQSGNQPQHF
TRBD1	TRBV4-1	few	TRBJ1-2	TGCGCCAGCAGCCAAGGGACAGGGCCCTATGGCTACACCTTC	CASSQGTGPYGYTF
TRBD1	TRBV7-3	NA	TRBJ1-5	TGTGCCAGCTCTCCCCAGGGAGGGGGCCAGCCCCAGCATTTT	CASSPQGGGQPQHF
TRBD2	TRBV6-5	many	TRBJ2-3	TGTGCCAGCAGTTGGCGGGGGTTACCAGATACGCAGTATTTT	CASSWRGLPDTQYF
NA	TRBV6-5	NA	TRBJ1-1	TGTGCCAGCAAGGGCCGCCGCACTGAAGCTTTCTTT	CASKGRRTEAFF
TRBD1	TRBV5-6	many	TRBJ1-5	TGTGCCAGCAGCTTGGGGGGACAGGGGAATCAGCCCCAGCATTTT	CASSLGGQGNQPQHF
TRBD2	TRBV6-1	NA	TRBJ2-7	TGTGCCTCCCAAGCCCTAGCGGGGTTCTACGAGCAGTACTTC	CASQALAGFYEQYF
NA	TRBV4-3	few	TRBJ1-4	TGCGCCAGCAGCCAAGCGGGGGGAGCAGGGACGGAAAAACTGTTTTTT	CASSQAGGAGTEKLFF
TRBD1	TRBV9	many	TRBJ2-5	TGTGCCAGCAGCGCCGGACAGGGGGAGACCCAGTACTTC	CASSAGQGETQYF